This T cell receptor beta chain was obtained from a study of shared clonotypes between healthy human individuals. Study-wide results and caveats: Among a few donors, about 5% of naive CD4 clonotypes were found in common.

The CDR3 sequence is 14 residues long. Trimming took off 3 bases at V and 2 bases at J, with 10 bases between the two ends. The germline CDR1 and CDR2 sequences are SGDLS and YYNGEE. Investigators spread the genomic DNA of each subset evenly over several immunoSEQ plates. Source study methods: With immunoSEQ giving junction-only sequences and no quality scores, filtering differed. Measured with immunoSEQ multiplex PCR; TCRdb has only the in-frame clones, and not every one. That table is the source of V, J and clone size, and D and trimming were worked out from the DNA. The sample has about 380,000 clones; 90% to 97% are singletons. On this clone: Its antigen is not identified.

This chain uses TRBV9 with TRBJ2-3, with TRBD2 as a possible D gene (6 bases). Material: memory CD8+ T cells sorted from blood. The subset: CD45RO+ cells pooled with CCR7-negative TemRA cells. This clonotype was obtained from a man aged 25-45 years in good health. DNA for the CDR3: TGTGCCAGCAGCGCGGGGACTTACACAGATACGCAGTATTTT. Translated, it gives CASSAGTYTDTQYF.